The 13 T cell receptor beta chains below all came from one sample that was sequenced in a study of a mutant IDH1 vaccine in newly diagnosed glioma. TCRdb's copy holds only in-frame clones and misses some; the assay was immunoSEQ multiplex PCR. This table has roughly 50,000 clones, roughly three quarters appearing once. Indicated time point: week 23, last vaccination. It was 300 ug of mutant IDH1 20-mer peptide that made up each vaccine dose, given with topical imiquimod. These receptors' antigens are unknown. The sample was PBMCs, taken from a glioma patient whose treatment included an IDH1 peptide vaccine. Source of these receptors: a woman between 40 and 50 years old with glioma. Some clones in this sample may be carry-over from other donors' samples.

CDR3: CASSEAVAGGFSPLHF. CDR3 DNA: TGTGCCAGCAGTGAAGCGGTGGCAGGGGGTTTTTCACCCCTCCACTTT. J is TRBJ1-6 and V is TRBV6-1, with 7 positions matching TRBD1. V gave up 0 bases and J gave up 9 bases; unmatched junction bases: 8. Per germline, CDR1 MNHNS and CDR2 SASEGT. The CDR3 extends over 16 amino acids.

This chain links TRBV5-6 with TRBJ2-7, with D uncertain. The germline V gene encodes CDR1 SGHDT and CDR2 YYEEEE. The ends were cut back, 1 base at V and 5 bases at J, with 4 bases in the middle. This CDR3 is 11 amino acids long. The CDR3 DNA follows: TGTGCCAGCAGCTTGAGAAACGAGCAGTACTTC. Its protein is CASSLRNEQYF.

The gene calls are TRBV4-2 and TRBJ1-5, with a possible D match to TRBD1 (5 bases). The ends were cut back, 0 bases at V and 5 bases at J, with 14 bases in the middle. The CDR3 contains 16 residues. Per germline, CDR1 LGHNA and CDR2 YNFKEQ. The chain's CDR3 is CASSQDYFGGDQPQHF. CDR3 DNA: TGTGCCAGCAGCCAAGATTATTTCGGGGGGGATCAGCCCCAGCATTTT.

CDR3 sequence reads: CASSWQGEQYF. In DNA form, the CDR3 reads TGTGCCAGCAGCTGGCAGGGCGAGCAGTACTTC. The rearrangement uses TRBV5-4 and TRBJ2-7; perhaps TRBD1 as D (5 bases). There are 11 residues in the CDR3. CDR1 and CDR2 (germline): SGHNT, YYREEE (reference sequence). With 3 bases removed from V and 6 bases from J, the gap between germline ends came to 7 bases.

This clone came up a few times. V usage is TRBV19 and J usage is TRBJ1-1; 7 bases align to TRBD1. The CDR3 is 12 amino acids. V dropped 8 bases and J dropped 5; count of bases not matched to a gene: 5. Germline-derived CDR1 and CDR2 are LNHDA and SQIVND (reference sequence). The CDR3 is CASHRGSTEAFF. The CDR3 DNA is TGTGCCAGTCACAGGGGTAGTACTGAAGCTTTCTTT.

V is TRBV4-1 and J is TRBJ2-1; D not certain. V lost 0 bases and J lost 2, with 5 bases in between. The CDR3 sequence is 14 residues long. The V gene's germline CDR1 is MGHRA and CDR2 YSYEKL. CDR3 residues: CASSQDVTYNEQFF. CDR3 nucleotide sequence: TGCGCCAGCAGCCAAGATGTAACCTACAATGAGCAGTTCTTC.

The CDR3 is CASGKTGKPQHF. CDR3 bases: TGTGCCAGCGGAAAAACGGGGAAACCCCAGCATTTT. The chain uses TRBV6-5 and TRBJ1-5; D not resolved. The CDR3 extends over 12 amino acids. Per germline, CDR1 MNHEY and CDR2 SVGAGI. V was clipped by 8 bases and J by 10 bases, with 15 bases between them.

As DNA, the CDR3 is TGTGCCAGCAGCCAGAAACCGGGACATTCTCTTTCACCCCTCCACTTT. Residues: CASSQKPGHSLSPLHF. The chain has TRBV14 and TRBJ1-6; TRBD1 is a possible D gene (6 bases). Germline lookup yields CDR1 SGHDN and CDR2 FVKESK. The CDR3 sequence is 16 residues long. Trimming removed 3 bases at V and 9 bases at J, with 18 bases between.

This chain joins TRBV25-1 and TRBJ1-1; D is ambiguous. The ends were cut back, 1 base at V and 7 bases at J, with 10 bases in the middle. The germline CDR1 and CDR2 sequences are MGHDK and SYGVNS. CDR3 length: 13 residues. As DNA, the CDR3 is TGTGCCAGCAGTGAATTAGGTGTAGGTGAAGCTTTCTTT. The encoded protein is CASSELGVGEAFF. Based on the CDR3 plus reference TRBV25-1 and TRBJ1-1, the full variable domain is EADIYQTPRYLVIGTGKKITLECSQTMGHDKMYWYQQDPGMELHLIHYSYGVNSTEKGDLSSESTVSRIRTEHFPLTLESARPSHTSQYLCASSELGVGEAFFGQGTRLTVV.

The chain recombines TRBV6-5 with TRBJ2-3, with a weak D call TRBD2 (5 bases). Trimming removed 4 bases at V and 6 bases at J, with 5 bases between. The CDR3 runs to 11 residues. Germline lookup yields CDR1 MNHEY and CDR2 SVGAGI. DNA for the CDR3: TGTGCCAGCAGTTCGGGGGATACGCAGTATTTT. Translated, it gives CASSSGDTQYF.

A single count supports this clone. The J gene is TRBJ1-3, the V gene TRBV30; the D is unclear. The CDR3 is made up of 13 amino acids. With 1 base removed from V and 2 bases from J, the gap between germline ends came to 6 bases. The germline gives CDR1 GTSNPN, CDR2 SVGIG (reference sequence). Here the CDR3 DNA reads TGTGCCTGGAGTGCGAGTCCTGGAAACACCATATATTTT. Translated, it gives CAWSASPGNTIYF.

The chain employs TRBV6-5 and TRBJ2-2; D is perhaps TRBD1 (5 bases). This CDR3 comprises 14 residues. With 6 bases removed from V and 6 bases from J, the gap between germline ends came to 14 bases. The germline gives CDR1 MNHEY, CDR2 SVGAGI. The CDR3 coding sequence is TGTGCCAGCAGGTCCAGGGCTCTAGCCGGGGAGCTGTTTTTT. Its protein product is CASRSRALAGELFF.

The table lists this clone with a few counts. This chain joins TRBV2 and TRBJ1-1, with 7 bases identical to TRBD1. This CDR3 comprises 13 residues. Germline V gene data show CDR1 as SNHLY and CDR2 as FYNNEI. V shed 4 bases and J 11 bases; nucleotides not matched to a gene: 10. The CDR3 DNA is TGTGCCAGCAGTGGAACAGGGGTTGCTGGGGCTTTCTTT. Translated, it gives CASSGTGVAGAFF. Drawing the rest from reference TRBV2 and TRBJ1-1, the complete variable domain is EPEVTQTPSHQVTQMGQEVILRCVPISNHLYFYWYRQILGQKVEFLVSFYNNEISEKSEIFDDQFSVERPDGSNFTLKIRSTKLEDSAMYFCASSGTGVAGAFFGQGTRLTVV.